This T cell receptor (beta chain) was sequenced in a study of cytotoxic CD8 clonotypes in ibrutinib-treated CLL. Data came from immunoSEQ multiplex PCR; TCRdb stores just in-frame clones and leaves some out. The table lists around 330,000 clones, roughly 70% of them singletons. The sample in question was PBMCs, obtained after 36 months of ibrutinib treatment. The TCR comes from a human donor with chronic lymphocytic leukemia.

The CDR3 spells CATSRDRGAGYGYTF. CDR3 coding DNA: TGTGCCACCAGCAGAGACCGGGGGGCGGGCTATGGCTACACCTTC. This chain joins TRBV15 and TRBJ1-2, with D possibly TRBD1 on 6 matching bases. The CDR3 runs 15 residues. V was clipped by 0 bases and J by 4 bases, with 12 bases between them. The germline V gene encodes CDR1 LNHNV and CDR2 YYDKDF (reference sequence). Supplemented by reference TRBV15 and TRBJ1-2, the full variable domain reads DAMVIQNPRYQVTQFGKPVTLSCSQTLNHNVMYWYQQKSSQAPKLLFHYYDKDFNNEADTPDNFQSRRPNTSFCFLDIRSPGLGDTAMYLCATSRDRGAGYGYTFGSGTRLTVV.